A single T cell receptor (beta chain) is shown here with its context. Its antigen is unidentified. The data stem from a study of T-cell reconstitution after alpha-beta-depleted transplantation in children. Study conclusions and caveats: Newly generated T cells supplied most T-cell counts and diversity one year post-transplant. Several hundred rapidly expanded clones from non-depleted graft cells reportedly supplied alpha-beta T cells about two months post-transplant. The high TCRbeta diversity at day 60 in some patients came from surviving recipient T cells and thymic progenitors.

Preparing the TCRbeta library involved the use of unique molecular identifiers. TCRdb re-analysed the PCR reads in MiXCR, keeping a single row per CDR3 protein. The sample carries 600,000 to 700,000 distinct CDR3 sequences, around 13% recorded once. Trimming stripped 1 base from V and 1 base from J, with 4 bases between. The length of the CDR3 is 13 residues. Germline CDR1 and CDR2: DFQATT and SNEGSKA (reference sequence). The V call is TRBV20-1, the J call TRBJ2-2; D is uncertain. The clonotype originates from a girl between 2 and 10 years old with congenital amegakaryocytic thrombocytopenia, due to receive a stem cell transplant. The input for sequencing was PBMCs, taken before TCRalphabeta/CD19-depleted stem cell transplant. The CDR3 bases are TGCAGTGCTAGAGGAATGAACACCGGGGAGCTGTTTTTT. This codes for CSARGMNTGELFF.